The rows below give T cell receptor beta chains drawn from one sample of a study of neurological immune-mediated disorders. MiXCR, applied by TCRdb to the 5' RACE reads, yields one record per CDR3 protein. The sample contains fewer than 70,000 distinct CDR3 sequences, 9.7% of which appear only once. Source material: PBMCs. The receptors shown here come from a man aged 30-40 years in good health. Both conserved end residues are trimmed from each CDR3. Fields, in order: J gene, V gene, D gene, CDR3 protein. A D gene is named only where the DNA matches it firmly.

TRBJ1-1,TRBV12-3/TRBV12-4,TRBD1,ASSPRTGGTEAF
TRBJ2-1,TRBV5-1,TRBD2,ASSSGNYNEQF
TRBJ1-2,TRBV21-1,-,ASSFNRDREDGYT
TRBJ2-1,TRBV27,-,ASSAGTYINEQF
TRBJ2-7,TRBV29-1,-,SVGATYEQY
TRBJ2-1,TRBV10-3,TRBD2,AISVVTSGENYNEQF
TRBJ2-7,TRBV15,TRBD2,ATSRALAGISYEQY
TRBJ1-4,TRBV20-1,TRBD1,SAARDRWGEKLF
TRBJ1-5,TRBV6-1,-,ASSEAANQPQH
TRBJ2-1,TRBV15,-,ATSRDGGPGDEQF
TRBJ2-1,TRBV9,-,ASSPKGGYNEQF
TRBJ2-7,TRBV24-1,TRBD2,ATSDYRGGLAYEQY
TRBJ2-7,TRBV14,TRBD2,ASSQGAGVHYEQY
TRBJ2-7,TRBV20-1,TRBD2,SAGRPSGSIYEQY
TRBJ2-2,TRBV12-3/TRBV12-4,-,ASSPGGGTGTYTGELF
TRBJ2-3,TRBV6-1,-,ASWPRTDTQY
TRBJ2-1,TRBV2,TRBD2,ASLAGVSYNEQF
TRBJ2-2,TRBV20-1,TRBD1,SAQGQGRTGELF
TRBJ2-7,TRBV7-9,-,ASSSGGGQAYEQY
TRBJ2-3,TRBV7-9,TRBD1,ASSWTGGTDTQY
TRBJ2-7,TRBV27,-,ASSLKGKVYEQY
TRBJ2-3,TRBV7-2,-,ASSPDIPDTQY